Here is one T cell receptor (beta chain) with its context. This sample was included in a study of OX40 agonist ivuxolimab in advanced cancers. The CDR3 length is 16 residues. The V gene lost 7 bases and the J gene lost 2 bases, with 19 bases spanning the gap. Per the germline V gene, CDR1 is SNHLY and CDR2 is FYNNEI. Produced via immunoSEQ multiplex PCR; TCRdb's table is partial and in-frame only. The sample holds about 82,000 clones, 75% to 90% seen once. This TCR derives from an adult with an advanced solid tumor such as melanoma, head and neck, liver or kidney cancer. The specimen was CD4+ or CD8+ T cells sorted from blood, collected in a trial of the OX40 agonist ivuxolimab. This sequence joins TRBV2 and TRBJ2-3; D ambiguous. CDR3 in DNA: TGTGCCAGCAAAACCGACCGTACCTCCTTCACAGATACGCAGTATTTT. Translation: CASKTDRTSFTDTQYF. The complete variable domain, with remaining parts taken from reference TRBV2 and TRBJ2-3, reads EPEVTQTPSHQVTQMGQEVILRCVPISNHLYFYWYRQILGQKVEFLVSFYNNEISEKSEIFDDQFSVERPDGSNFTLKIRSTKLEDSAMYFCASKTDRTSFTDTQYFGPGTRLTVL.